This entry lists 30 T cell receptor beta chains sequenced from one sample in a study of blood T cells in healthy people across ages. Then a second PCR, running about 7 to 11 cycles, was carried out with a sample-barcoded 5' primer and a J-beta primer mix. TCRdb reprocessed the 5' RACE reads via MiXCR and lists one record per CDR3 protein. The sample carries 500,000 to 700,000 distinct CDR3 sequences, roughly 31% recorded once. Sequencing input: blood. These receptors were collected from a woman at least 80 years old in good health.

This clonotype was counted at least ten times. CDR3 amino acids: CASSLGDDSPLHF. The CDR3 DNA is TGTGCCAGCAGCTTGGGGGACGACTCACCCCTCCACTTT. The V gene is TRBV7-9, the J gene TRBJ1-6, with D possibly TRBD1 on 5 matching bases. The ends were cut back, 3 bases at V and 10 bases at J, with 10 bases in the middle. The CDR3 is 13 residues long. The germline CDR1 and CDR2 sequences are SEHNR and FQNEAQ (reference sequence).

At least ten counts were recorded for this clonotype. The genes are TRBV14 and TRBJ1-2; weak D call: TRBD1 (5 bases). V was trimmed by 4 bases and J by 7 bases, leaving 10 bases between them. This CDR3 contains 12 residues. CDR1 and CDR2 from the germline V gene are SGHDN and FVKESK. The CDR3 sequence is CASSPRQSGYTF. The CDR3 nucleotides are TGTGCCAGCAGCCCGAGACAGTCTGGCTACACCTTC.

This clonotype has a count of ten or more. This chain uses TRBV7-2 with TRBJ2-5; D is perhaps TRBD1 (6 bases). Germline-derived CDR1 and CDR2 are SGHTA and FQGNSA. The V and J ends lost 5 bases and 5 bases respectively, with 21 bases between them. This CDR3 region has 16 residues. CDR3 sequence reads: CASSLDRPSFRETQYF. In DNA form, the CDR3 reads TGTGCCAGCAGCCTCGACAGGCCCTCTTTCAGGGAGACCCAGTACTTC.

This clonotype was counted between two and nine times. The rearrangement joins TRBV7-3 to TRBJ2-5, with D perhaps TRBD1 or TRBD2 (6 bases each). This CDR3 comprises 13 residues. Trimming took 5 bases from V and 11 from J, leaving 18 bases between them. CDR1 is SGHTA and CDR2 is FQGTGA in the germline V gene. The CDR3 reads CASSPSGDNEQYF. The DNA for the CDR3 is TGTGCCAGCAGCCCCTCGGGGGACAATGAGCAGTACTTC.

This clonotype was seen a handful of times. CDR3 sequence: CASSYLRTEAFF. For the CDR3, the DNA is TGTGCCAGCAGCTATCTACGCACTGAAGCTTTCTTT. V usage is TRBV5-4 and J usage is TRBJ1-1, with unresolved D. Germline V CDR1 and CDR2: SGHNT, YYREEE (reference sequence). The length of the CDR3 is 12 residues. Trimming stripped 3 bases from V and 4 bases from J, with 7 bases between. The whole variable domain, filled in from reference TRBV5-4 and TRBJ1-1, reads ETGVTQSPTHLIKTRGQQVTLRCSSQSGHNTVSWYQQALGQGPQFIFQYYREEENGRGNFPPRFSGLQFPNYSSELNVNALELDDSALYLCASSYLRTEAFFGQGTRLTVV.

This clonotype was seen at least ten times. This chain joins TRBV6-2 or TRBV6-3 and TRBJ2-1, with 9 bases that match TRBD2. The V gene's germline CDR1 is MNHEY and CDR2 SVGEGT. The CDR3 totals 13 residues. Trimming took 6 bases from V and 7 from J; bases not matched to a gene: 4. The CDR3 region has the DNA TGTGCCAGCAGCCGTAGCGGGGGAAATGAGCAGTTCTTC. Translation: CASSRSGGNEQFF.

This clonotype came up many times. The rearrangement uses TRBV20-1 and TRBJ2-5; D is possibly TRBD1 (6 bases). The CDR3 runs 14 residues. Trimming shortened V by 6 bases and J by 1 base, and 15 bases separated the two germline ends. Germline assignment: CDR1 DFQATT and CDR2 SNEGSKA (reference sequence). CDR3 region: CSAPTVGAQETQYF. CDR3 nucleotides: TGCAGTGCCCCTACCGTGGGGGCCCAAGAGACCCAGTACTTC.

The V call is TRBV6-5, the J call TRBJ1-1, with 9 bases fitting TRBD1. Germline V gene lookup returns CDR1 MNHEY and CDR2 SVGAGI. CDR3 size: 17 residues. J lost 2 bases, V lost 0 bases, and 7 bases had no gene match. The CDR3 protein is CASSYSWDRVSNTEAFF. The CDR3 nucleotides are TGTGCCAGCAGTTACTCCTGGGACAGGGTGTCAAACACTGAAGCTTTCTTT.

The CDR3 DNA follows: TGTGCCAGCAGTTCCCCGGGACTAATGAACTACGAGCAGTACTTC. This codes for CASSSPGLMNYEQYF. The gene calls are TRBV9 and TRBJ2-7; 7 bases line up with TRBD2. V was pared by 5 bases and J by 3 bases, with 11 bases of the junction left unmatched. The CDR3 length is 15 residues. Germline CDR1 and CDR2: SGDLS and YYNGEE.

There are a few counts of this clonotype. The chain links TRBV7-8 to TRBJ2-1; no definite D call. Germline CDR1 SGHVS, CDR2 FQNEAQ. V dropped 1 base and J dropped 4 bases, with 14 bases sitting between them. There are 16 residues in the CDR3. The DNA for the CDR3 is TGTGCCAGCAGCTTAGGACGCGCGTCCGGTTACAATGAGCAGTTCTTC. Translating it yields CASSLGRASGYNEQFF.

The chain joins TRBV2 to TRBJ1-1, with TRBD1 identical over 7 bases. With 7 bases clipped from V and 5 bases from J, the junction kept 7 bases outside the gene matches. This CDR3 comprises 13 residues. CDR1 and CDR2 from the germline V gene are SNHLY and FYNNEI. This chain's CDR3 is CASTDRALTEAFF. In DNA form, the CDR3 reads TGTGCCAGCACTGACAGGGCCCTGACTGAAGCTTTCTTT.

There are many counts of this clonotype. The chain joins TRBV20-1 to TRBJ1-2; TRBD1 might be the D (6 bases). CDR1 is DFQATT, CDR2 SNEGSKA, per germline (reference sequence). The V gene lost 6 bases and the J gene lost 8 bases, with 13 bases spanning the gap. This CDR3 comprises 11 residues. The CDR3 is CSAQRDTGYTF. The CDR3 DNA reads as TGCAGTGCGCAGAGGGACACCGGCTACACCTTC.

Many counts were recorded for this clonotype. The CDR3 DNA follows: TGTGCCAGCAGCGCCCGACAGGGCGAGGCGGGTGGCTACACCTTC. It specifies CASSARQGEAGGYTF. The chain uses TRBV7-2 and TRBJ1-2; 7 bases line up with TRBD1. Per the germline V gene, CDR1 is SGHTA and CDR2 is FQGNSA. The CDR3 has 15 amino acids. J lost 7 bases, V lost 5 bases, and 13 bases had no gene match.

This chain links TRBV10-3 with TRBJ2-7; D call uncertain. The V end lost 0 bases, the J end lost 3 bases, and 9 bases lay between the germline ends. The CDR3 extends over 14 amino acids. CDR1 ENHRY and CDR2 SYGVKD come from the germline V gene. The CDR3 DNA reads TGTGCCATCAGTGAGTCGGGAACCAACTACGAGCAGTACTTC. It is translated as CAISESGTNYEQYF.

On this clonotype itself: A clone one base away is much larger, so this may be a read error. This CDR3 reads CASSFLGGAREQYF. CDR3 sequence (DNA): TGTGCCAGCAGTTTTCTCGGAGGGGCTCGAGAGCAGTACTTC. The chain recombines TRBV28 with TRBJ2-7, with D maybe TRBD2 (6 bases). The length of the CDR3 is 14 residues. The V and J ends lost 3 bases and 7 bases respectively, with 16 bases between them. CDR1 is MDHEN, CDR2 SYDVKM, per germline.

About this clonotype itself: Its ends do not fully match the called genes, so a read error is possible. This chain joins TRBV5-1 and TRBJ2-5; a weak D match, TRBD2 (6 bases). Per the germline V gene, CDR1 is SGHRS and CDR2 is YFSETQ. There are 16 residues in the CDR3. The chain's CDR3 is CTSSLGGNRPKETQYF. The DNA of the CDR3 is TGCACCAGCAGCTTGGGGGGTAATAGGCCAAAAGAGACCCAGTACTTC.

This clonotype has more than one count but fewer than ten. The genes are TRBV10-3 and TRBJ1-1; D gene unclear. V was trimmed by 11 bases and J by 1 base, leaving 17 bases between them. This CDR3 has 14 residues. Germline CDR1 ENHRY, CDR2 SYGVKD. The CDR3: CAHASPPPNTEAFF. In nucleotides, the CDR3 is TGTGCCCACGCATCACCCCCACCGAACACTGAAGCTTTCTTT.

Remarks on this clonotype: Possible read error: a much larger clone is one base away. The chain uses TRBV12-3 or TRBV12-4 and TRBJ1-1; the D is unclear. CDR3 size: 14 residues. The CDR3 bases are TGTGCCAGGAGTTTAGGGCAGGAGGGTACTGAAGCTTTCTTT. The encoded protein is CARSLGQEGTEAFF.

V and J are TRBV7-2 and TRBJ2-2; 10 bases agree with TRBD2. Germline CDR1 reads SGHTA; CDR2 reads FQGNSA. This CDR3 contains 15 residues. V shed 5 bases and J 5 bases; nucleotides not matched to a gene: 5. In DNA, the CDR3 is TGTGCCAGCAGCCAGAGTAGCGGGGGGACCGGGGAGCTGTTTTTT. Protein sequence: CASSQSSGGTGELFF. The full variable domain, rest sourced from reference TRBV7-2 and TRBJ2-2, is GAGVSQSPSNKVTEKGKDVELRCDPISGHTALYWYRQSLGQGLEFLIYFQGNSAPDKSGLPSDRFSAERTGGSVSTLTIQRTQQEDSAVYLCASSQSSGGTGELFFGEGSRLTVL.

At least ten counts were recorded for this clonotype. The gene calls are TRBV7-8 and TRBJ2-7; the D is unclear. The length of the CDR3 is 14 residues. Germline CDR1 SGHVS, CDR2 FQNEAQ. Deletions cut 1 base from V and 2 bases from J, with 9 bases between. The CDR3, as DNA: TGTGCCAGCAGCTTAGACGTAGGACCCTACGAGCAGTACTTC. As protein: CASSLDVGPYEQYF.

This clonotype was detected many times. The chain links TRBV5-6 to TRBJ2-7; 9 bases match TRBD1. The CDR3 is 13 residues long. J lost 11 bases, V lost 0 bases, and 6 bases had no gene match. Germline CDR1 SGHDT, CDR2 YYEEEE. The CDR3 protein is CASSLGLRDREYF. CDR3 DNA: TGTGCCAGCAGCTTGGGCCTCCGGGACAGGGAGTACTTC.

This clonotype was counted many times. The chain uses TRBV29-1 and TRBJ1-2; 7 nucleotides align to TRBD1. The CDR3 contains 12 residues. Germline V gives CDR1 SQVTM, CDR2 ANQGSEA. V dropped 5 bases and J dropped 4; count of bases not matched to a gene: 4. The chain's CDR3 is CSVKPGGYGYTF. CDR3 DNA sequence: TGCAGCGTTAAACCAGGGGGCTATGGCTACACCTTC.

The chain couples TRBV5-1 to TRBJ2-3; D may be TRBD1 (5 bases). The CDR3 totals 15 residues. Trimming pared 5 bases from V and 0 bases from J, leaving 13 bases between. CDR1 and CDR2 (germline): SGHRS, YFSETQ. The CDR3 reads CASRFRQLSTDTQYF. The CDR3 DNA reads TGCGCCAGCAGGTTCCGACAGCTTAGCACAGATACGCAGTATTTT.

The sample holds a few counts of this clonotype. V is TRBV12-5 and J is TRBJ1-5; the D gene is possibly TRBD1 (6 bases). The CDR3 loop spans 12 amino acids. Per the germline V gene, CDR1 is LGHNT and CDR2 is FRNRAP. Trimming removed 5 bases at V and 13 bases at J, with 15 bases between. CDR3 residues: CASGQGTGPQHF. CDR3 in DNA: TGTGCTAGTGGTCAAGGCACAGGGCCGCAGCATTTT. Using reference TRBV12-5 and TRBJ1-5 for the parts outside the CDR3, the full variable domain is DARVTQTPRHKVTEMGQEVTMRCQPILGHNTVFWYRQTMMQGLELLAYFRNRAPLDDSGMPKDRFSAEMPDATLATLKIQPSEPRDSAVYFCASGQGTGPQHFGDGTRLSIL.

This clonotype appeared once. This chain uses TRBV12-3 or TRBV12-4 with TRBJ1-3; TRBD1 agrees at 10 bases. CDR3 length: 16 residues. Germline trimming cut 3 bases from V and 4 bases from J; bases unmatched to any gene: 6. The CDR3 DNA sequence: TGTGCCAGCAGTTTGGGCGGACAGGGGGTAGGAAACACCATATATTTT. It translates to CASSLGGQGVGNTIYF.

Many counts were recorded for this clonotype. The V gene is TRBV7-9, the J gene TRBJ2-3, with 12 bases that match TRBD1. Germline V gene data show CDR1 as SEHNR and CDR2 as FQNEAQ (reference sequence). V gave up 0 bases and J gave up 0 bases; unmatched junction bases: 4. The CDR3 is 18 residues long. CDR3 bases: TGTGCCAGCAGCTTAGCGGGACAGGGGGCGGCTAGCACAGATACGCAGTATTTT. Residues: CASSLAGQGAASTDTQYF. Combining the CDR3 with reference TRBV7-9 and TRBJ2-3 gives the whole variable domain DTGVSQNPRHKITKRGQNVTFRCDPISEHNRLYWYRQTLGQGPEFLTYFQNEAQLEKSRLLSDRFSAERPKGSFSTLEIQRTEQGDSAMYLCASSLAGQGAASTDTQYFGPGTRLTVL.

Details on this clonotype: Relative to the germline gene, one junction end is altered; a read error may explain this. This chain connects TRBV20-1 to TRBJ1-1, with D perhaps TRBD1 (5 bases). Looked up from germline, CDR1 is DFQATT and CDR2 is SNEGSKA (reference sequence). This CDR3 is 13 amino acids long. CDR3 nucleotide sequence: TGCAGTGCTTTCAGGGAGATGAACATTGAAGCTTTCTTT. Protein sequence: CSAFREMNIEAFF.

In its sample, this clonotype was seen many times. This chain links TRBV4-2 with TRBJ2-3; 10 bases align to TRBD2. Germline V lookup: CDR1 LGHNA, CDR2 YNFKEQ. V shed 5 bases and J 4 bases; nucleotides not matched to a gene: 9. This CDR3 has 16 residues. The DNA of the CDR3 is TGTGCCAGCAGCTCCCAAGCGGGGGGGGGAGCAGATACGCAGTATTTT. The encoded protein is CASSSQAGGGADTQYF.

This clonotype was observed many times. This rearrangement joins TRBV7-9 to TRBJ1-5; tentative D call: TRBD1 (5 bases). Germline CDR1 reads SEHNR; CDR2 reads FQNEAQ (reference sequence). V was clipped by 4 bases and J by 3 bases, with 22 bases between them. The CDR3 runs to 18 residues. The CDR3 spells CASSSSGAGRAFNQPQHF. Here the CDR3 DNA reads TGTGCCAGCAGCTCTAGTGGGGCCGGAAGGGCCTTCAATCAGCCCCAGCATTTT.

This clonotype was recorded at least ten times. The chain is built from TRBV6-2 or TRBV6-3 and TRBJ2-3; D unresolved. Trimming shortened V by 4 bases and J by 5 bases, and 19 bases separated the two germline ends. The germline gives CDR1 MNHEY, CDR2 SVGEGT. This CDR3 is built from 16 residues. As DNA, the CDR3 is TGTGCCAGCAGTTCCAGACAACCCCGAGCCAAAGATACGCAGTATTTT. It specifies CASSSRQPRAKDTQYF.